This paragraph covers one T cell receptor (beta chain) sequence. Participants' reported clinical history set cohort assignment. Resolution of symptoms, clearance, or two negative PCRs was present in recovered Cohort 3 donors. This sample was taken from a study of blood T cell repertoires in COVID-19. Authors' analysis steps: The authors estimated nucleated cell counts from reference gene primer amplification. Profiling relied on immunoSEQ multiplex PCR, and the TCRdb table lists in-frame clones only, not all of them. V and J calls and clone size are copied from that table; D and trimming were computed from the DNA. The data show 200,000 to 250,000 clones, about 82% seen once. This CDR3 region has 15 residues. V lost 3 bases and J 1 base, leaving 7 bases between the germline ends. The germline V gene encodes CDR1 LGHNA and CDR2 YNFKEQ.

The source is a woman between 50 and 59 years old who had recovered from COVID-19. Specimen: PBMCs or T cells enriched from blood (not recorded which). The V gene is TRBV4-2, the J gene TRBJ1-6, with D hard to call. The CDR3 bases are TGTGCCAGCAGCCAGCGGGATTCCTATAATTCACCCCTCCACTTT. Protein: CASSQRDSYNSPLHF.